Shown below are 21 T cell receptor beta chains from a single sample sequenced in a study of a mutant IDH1 vaccine in newly diagnosed glioma. These receptors' antigens are unknown. The time point here: week 47, end of study. The investigators gave 300 ug of mutant IDH1 20-mer peptide in each vaccine dose, together with topical imiquimod. The table came from immunoSEQ multiplex PCR; TCRdb's copy has only in-frame clones and leaves some out. Among 30,000 or so clones listed, approximately 83% were seen once. The starting material was PBMCs, obtained from a glioma patient whose treatment included an IDH1 peptide vaccine. These receptors all stem from a man aged 25 to 40 with glioma.

The chain joins TRBV15 to TRBJ2-1, with D tentatively TRBD2 (5 bases). The CDR3 length is 16 residues. With 0 bases removed from V and 6 bases from J, the gap between germline ends came to 15 bases. CDR1 and CDR2 (germline): LNHNV, YYDKDF (reference sequence). The CDR3 loop is CATSRDYEGIGNEQFF. For the CDR3, the DNA is TGTGCCACCAGCAGAGATTATGAGGGAATTGGCAATGAGCAGTTCTTC. The variable domain in full, with the rest retrieved from reference TRBV15 and TRBJ2-1, is DAMVIQNPRYQVTQFGKPVTLSCSQTLNHNVMYWYQQKSSQAPKLLFHYYDKDFNNEADTPDNFQSRRPNTSFCFLDIRSPGLGDTAMYLCATSRDYEGIGNEQFFGPGTRLTVL.

CDR3 loop: CASSRWGGTEREQFF. For the CDR3, the DNA is TGCGCCAGCAGCCGTTGGGGGGGTACAGAACGAGAGCAGTTCTTC. The J gene is TRBJ2-1, the V gene TRBV5-1; TRBD2 aligns across 7 bases. The V segment lost 4 bases and the J segment 10 bases; nucleotides outside the gene matches: 14. This CDR3 is built from 15 residues. Germline V CDR1 and CDR2: SGHRS, YFSETQ.

The chain joins TRBV2 to TRBJ2-5; 7 nucleotides agree with TRBD1. Germline V CDR1 and CDR2: SNHLY, FYNNEI. V shed 4 bases and J 3 bases; nucleotides not matched to a gene: 8. The CDR3 consists of 15 residues. CDR3 sequence reads: CASSVNRGSKETQYF. DNA for the CDR3: TGTGCCAGCAGTGTTAACAGGGGTAGTAAAGAGACCCAGTACTTC.

V is TRBV5-6 and J is TRBJ1-6, with D possibly TRBD1 on 5 matching bases. V was clipped by 4 bases and J by 6 bases, with 23 bases between them. Germline V lookup: CDR1 SGHDT, CDR2 YYEEEE. The CDR3 is 18 amino acids. The CDR3 region has the DNA TGTGCCAGCAGCCCGGGGGGTGAATATTTCGCTGCTAATTCACCCCTCCACTTT. It translates to CASSPGGEYFAANSPLHF.

The chain carries TRBV30 and TRBJ1-4; perhaps TRBD1 as D (5 bases). CDR1 is GTSNPN, CDR2 SVGIG, per germline (reference sequence). The V end was cut by 1 base, the J end by 3 bases, with 12 bases between. The CDR3 loop spans 15 amino acids. The CDR3 DNA reads as TGTGCCTGGAGTGGGGGGGACGGACCTAATGAAAAACTGTTTTTT. It specifies CAWSGGDGPNEKLFF.

This clone was detected only once. The chain combines TRBV30 with TRBJ2-2; 8 positions match TRBD1. Germline V gene lookup returns CDR1 GTSNPN and CDR2 SVGIG (reference sequence). This CDR3 has 15 amino acids. Trimming cost V 5 bases and J 4 bases; bases outside gene matches: 9. DNA of the CDR3: TGTGCCTGGGGCCAGGGGGCGTCGGGCACCGGGGAGCTGTTTTTT. This gives the protein CAWGQGASGTGELFF.

There are a few counts of this clone. The V call is TRBV19, the J call TRBJ1-1, with TRBD1 as a possible D gene (5 bases). V was clipped by 2 bases and J by 4 bases, with 5 bases between them. CDR3 length equals 12 residues. The V gene's germline CDR1 is LNHDA and CDR2 SQIVND (reference sequence). The CDR3 nucleotides read TGTGCCAGTAGTATACAGGGCACTGAAGCTTTCTTT. Translation: CASSIQGTEAFF.

The CDR3 region is CASSLVGQGENTEAFF. The CDR3 coding sequence is TGTGCCAGCAGCTTAGTGGGACAGGGGGAGAACACTGAAGCTTTCTTT. This chain joins TRBV7-9 and TRBJ1-1, with 11 bases that match TRBD1. V lost 1 base to trimming and J lost 1 base; unmatched junction nucleotides: 2. CDR3 length: 16 amino acids. Germline assignment: CDR1 SEHNR and CDR2 FQNEAQ (reference sequence).

The genes are TRBV5-1 and TRBJ2-2; D ambiguous. Germline V gene sequence: CDR1 SGHRS, CDR2 YFSETQ. Trimming stripped 6 bases from V and 2 bases from J, with 14 bases between. The CDR3 contains 15 residues. The CDR3 nucleotides read TGCGCCAGCAAATTGGCAGGCCCCAACACCGGGGAGCTGTTTTTT. Translation gives CASKLAGPNTGELFF.

The chain is built from TRBV7-3 and TRBJ1-2; D is unclear. Trimming shortened V by 2 bases and J by 7 bases, and 17 bases separated the two germline ends. The CDR3 has 15 residues. The germline V gene encodes CDR1 SGHTA and CDR2 FQGTGA. As DNA, the CDR3 is TGTGCCAGCAGCTTAGATCTCAGTTCGGATGCTGGCTACACCTTC. Amino acids: CASSLDLSSDAGYTF.

The gene calls are TRBV27 and TRBJ1-4; D not resolved. V was clipped by 10 bases and J by 8 bases, with 17 bases between them. Germline V gene lookup returns CDR1 MNHEY and CDR2 SMNVEV (reference sequence). The CDR3 runs to 13 residues. The CDR3 loop is CATSRAIGEKLFF. DNA of the CDR3: TGTGCCACCAGCCGGGCCATAGGGGAAAAACTGTTTTTT.

This clone occurred a few times. The genes are TRBV14 and TRBJ1-3, with TRBD1 as a possible D gene (6 bases). The ends were cut back, 0 bases at V and 4 bases at J, with 10 bases in the middle. The CDR3 length is 15 residues. Germline V lookup: CDR1 SGHDN, CDR2 FVKESK. Written as DNA, the CDR3 is TGTGCCAGCAGCCAAGATGGGGGCTTAGGAAACACCATATATTTT. Protein: CASSQDGGLGNTIYF.

This clone was detected only a few times. The chain carries TRBV5-1 and TRBJ1-3; 7 bases match TRBD1. The CDR3 consists of 16 residues. CDR1 and CDR2 from the germline V gene are SGHRS and YFSETQ. J was trimmed by 3 bases and V by 4 bases; bases with no gene match: 10. The chain's CDR3 is CASSIDRAIGGNTIYF. CDR3 DNA sequence: TGCGCCAGCAGCATCGACAGGGCCATAGGTGGAAACACCATATATTTT.

V and J are TRBV5-1 and TRBJ2-2, with D unclear. The CDR3 contains 16 residues. Germline CDR1 reads SGHRS; CDR2 reads YFSETQ. The ends were cut back, 2 bases at V and 0 bases at J, with 11 bases in the middle. Written as DNA, the CDR3 is TGCGCCAGCAGCTTTAGGCCCTCTGCGAACACCGGGGAGCTGTTTTTT. It specifies CASSFRPSANTGELFF.

The rearrangement joins TRBV5-3 to TRBJ1-4, with 8 bases identical to TRBD1. TRBV5-3 is reported as an ORF; its role is uncertain. After removal of 1 base from V and 7 bases from J, the junction contained 6 bases not matched to a gene. The CDR3 has 15 residues. In DNA, the CDR3 is TGTGCCAGAAGCTTGACAGGGGGTAGAGGTGAAAAACTGTTTTTT. Translating it yields CARSLTGGRGEKLFF.

The V gene is TRBV13, the J gene TRBJ1-4, with 7 bases identical to TRBD1. Germline loops: CDR1 PRHDT, CDR2 FYEKMQ (reference sequence). The CDR3 consists of 15 residues. The V and J ends lost 6 bases and 8 bases, in that order; junction bases with no gene match: 12. The CDR3 is CASRSGGQRIEKLFF. Written as DNA, the CDR3 is TGTGCCAGCAGGAGTGGGGGACAGCGCATAGAAAAACTGTTTTTT.

V is TRBV2 and J is TRBJ1-5, with unresolved D. CDR3 length equals 13 residues. Germline V gene data show CDR1 as SNHLY and CDR2 as FYNNEI. V was trimmed by 3 bases and J by 4 bases, leaving 7 bases between them. Here the CDR3 DNA reads TGTGCCAGCAGTGACAGCGAGAATCAGCCCCAGCATTTT. Protein product: CASSDSENQPQHF.

J is TRBJ2-7 and V is TRBV28; TRBD2 matches 8 bases. The CDR3 is 17 amino acids. Germline V gives CDR1 MDHEN, CDR2 SYDVKM. The junction had 10 bases not matched to a gene; V was cut back by 3 bases and J by 0 bases. CDR3 loop: CASSFIVAGGSSYEQYF. CDR3 nucleotide sequence: TGTGCCAGCAGTTTTATCGTGGCGGGAGGATCCTCCTACGAGCAGTACTTC.

This rearrangement joins TRBV18 to TRBJ2-7; no clear D gene. This CDR3 region has 14 residues. The V end was cut by 1 base, the J end by 3 bases, with 10 bases between. Germline CDR1 reads KGHSH; CDR2 reads LQKENI. In nucleotides, the CDR3 is TGTGCCAGCTCACCACAAGGCCAGAACTACGAGCAGTACTTC. Protein sequence: CASSPQGQNYEQYF. Combining the CDR3 with reference TRBV18 and TRBJ2-7 gives the whole variable domain NAGVMQNPRHLVRRRGQEARLRCSPMKGHSHVYWYRQLPEEGLKFMVYLQKENIIDESGMPKERFSAEFPKEGPSILRIQQVVRGDSAAYFCASSPQGQNYEQYFGPGTRLTVT.

The V call is TRBV5-5, the J call TRBJ2-2; 7 bases align to TRBD2. The germline CDR1 and CDR2 sequences are SGHKS and YYEKEE (reference sequence). The CDR3 runs to 16 residues. J gave up 5 bases and V 4 bases, and 11 bases lay outside the gene matches. CDR3 sequence: CASSGKSGARTGELFF. The CDR3, as DNA: TGTGCCAGCAGCGGAAAAAGCGGGGCTAGGACCGGGGAGCTGTTTTTT.

CDR3 in DNA: TGCGCCAGCAGCCAGAAGTTCCCCGCCTGGAGGGGCGACTATGGCTACACCTTC. Residues: CASSQKFPAWRGDYGYTF. This chain links TRBV4-1 with TRBJ1-2; weak D call: TRBD1 (5 bases). The V gene lost 3 bases and the J gene lost 3 bases, with 23 bases spanning the gap. Germline CDR1 is MGHRA and CDR2 is YSYEKL. This CDR3 spans 18 amino acids.